The clone carrying this T cell receptor beta chain has more than one count but fewer than ten. V lost 4 bases to trimming and J lost 9 bases; unmatched junction nucleotides: 16. This CDR3 is 17 amino acids long. CDR1 and CDR2 (germline): MDHEN, SYDVKM. This sample is part of a study of blood T cell repertoires in COVID-19. Across the study: Sites in the United States, Italy and Spain provided acute and convalescent COVID-19 samples. The cDNA or gDNA used as material had been derived from T cells, B-cell-depleted T cells, or PBMCs.

Profiled with immunoSEQ multiplex PCR; TCRdb holds only in-frame clones, not every one. The repertoire holds 30,000 to 35,000 clones, with roughly 89% as singletons. This rearrangement joins TRBV28 to TRBJ2-1; 9 bases fit TRBD2. The source is a man at least 80 years old with acute or convalescent COVID-19. The sequenced sample consisted of peripheral blood. CDR3 sequence reads: CASSYARQIAGVGEQFF. For the CDR3, the DNA is TGTGCCAGCAGTTACGCCCGTCAAATAGCGGGAGTGGGTGAGCAGTTCTTC.